Following are 7 T cell receptor beta chains from one sample sequenced in a study of cytomegalovirus exposure and HLA in healthy donors. TCRdb keeps only in-frame clones here, not all; method: immunoSEQ multiplex PCR. This sample carries about 56,000 clones, roughly nine tenths of them seen once, and the ten largest clones take about 1%. Sequences were obtained from PBMCs. The receptors derive from a man aged 18 to 29 in good health and CMV-seronegative.

The CDR3 bases are TGCGCCAGCAGCTTGGTAGAGGTTAAGCCAGATACGCAGTATTTT. This translates into CASSLVEVKPDTQYF. The chain is built from TRBV5-1 and TRBJ2-3; D call uncertain. Trimming left V 0 bases short and J 4 bases short, with 12 bases between. This CDR3 contains 15 residues. The germline gives CDR1 SGHRS, CDR2 YFSETQ.

The genes are TRBV4-3 and TRBJ1-4; 8 nucleotides align to TRBD1. The germline CDR1 and CDR2 sequences are LGHNA and YSLEER. Unmatched junction bases numbered 6, after V lost 4 bases and J lost 5 bases. The CDR3 runs 15 residues. The CDR3 loop reads CASSPGTGSNEKLFF. The CDR3 coding sequence is TGCGCCAGCAGCCCAGGGACAGGATCGAATGAAAAACTGTTTTTT.

In its sample, this clone was seen once. J is TRBJ2-1 and V is TRBV19; 10 nucleotides align to TRBD1. CDR1 LNHDA and CDR2 SQIVND come from the germline V gene (reference sequence). The CDR3 has 15 residues. V lost 4 bases and J lost 3; bases outside the gene matches: 3. The CDR3 loop is CASSKDRGNYNEQFF. The CDR3, as DNA: TGTGCCAGTAGTAAGGACAGGGGGAACTACAATGAGCAGTTCTTC. Full variable domain (remainder filled in from reference TRBV19 and TRBJ2-1): DGGITQSPKYLFRKEGQNVTLSCEQNLNHDAMYWYRQDPGQGLRLIYYSQIVNDFQKGDIAEGYSVSREKKESFPLTVTSAQKNPTAFYLCASSKDRGNYNEQFFGPGTRLTVL.

The gene calls are TRBV27 and TRBJ2-2; D unresolved. Germline V gene lookup returns CDR1 MNHEY and CDR2 SMNVEV (reference sequence). V lost 5 bases and J lost 0, with 4 bases in between. The CDR3 is made up of 13 amino acids. The CDR3 region has the DNA TGTGCCAGCAGTCCTCCGAACACCGGGGAGCTGTTTTTT. Translating gives CASSPPNTGELFF.

The V call is TRBV19, the J call TRBJ1-1; possibly TRBD1 for D (6 bases). CDR3 length equals 14 residues. CDR1 and CDR2 from the germline V gene are LNHDA and SQIVND (reference sequence). V was cut by 4 bases and J by 0 bases, with 9 bases left in between. The CDR3 region has the DNA TGTGCCAGTAGTAGGACAGTAATGAACACTGAAGCTTTCTTT. This gives the protein CASSRTVMNTEAFF.

The chain links TRBV14 to TRBJ2-3; 9 positions match TRBD1. The V segment lost 4 bases and the J segment 4 bases; nucleotides outside the gene matches: 9. Germline V gives CDR1 SGHDN, CDR2 FVKESK. This CDR3 has 16 amino acids. CDR3 nucleotide sequence: TGTGCCAGCAGCCTTTCCGGGACAGGGTTCTCAGATACGCAGTATTTT. It specifies CASSLSGTGFSDTQYF.

The chain uses TRBV5-8 and TRBJ2-2, with 13 bases identical to TRBD2. Trimming took 0 bases from V and 5 from J; bases not matched to a gene: 10. The V gene's germline CDR1 is SGHTS and CDR2 YDEGEE. The CDR3 covers 19 residues. This chain's CDR3 is CASSLDRTSGSKNTGELFF. The CDR3 DNA is TGTGCCAGCAGCTTGGATAGGACTAGCGGGAGTAAAAATACCGGGGAGCTGTTTTTT.